The clone carrying this T cell receptor beta chain has more than one count but fewer than ten. The antigen is not known. Germline V CDR1 and CDR2: LGHDT, YNNKEL (reference sequence). The CDR3 runs 15 residues. V trimming: 2 bases; J trimming: 5 bases; junction bases outside the gene matches: 8. This record comes from a study of response to subunit inactivated influenza vaccine. Findings of the study overall: Each seasonal flu vaccination may recruit only limited new T cells, authors suggested.

TCRdb processed the RT-PCR reads anew with MiXCR; each CDR3 protein has one entry. The data hold fewer than 250,000 distinct CDR3 sequences, with 14% observed a single time. The receptor was derived from a man aged 45-65 years who received an inactivated influenza vaccine. V gene TRBV3-1 combines with J gene TRBJ2-5; 7 nucleotides match TRBD2. This material consisted of CD8+ T cells sorted from PBMCs, taken around 5 days after vaccination. DNA of the CDR3: TGTGCCAGCAGCCAACCGGGAGGAGCAACGGAGACCCAGTACTTC. Residues: CASSQPGGATETQYF.